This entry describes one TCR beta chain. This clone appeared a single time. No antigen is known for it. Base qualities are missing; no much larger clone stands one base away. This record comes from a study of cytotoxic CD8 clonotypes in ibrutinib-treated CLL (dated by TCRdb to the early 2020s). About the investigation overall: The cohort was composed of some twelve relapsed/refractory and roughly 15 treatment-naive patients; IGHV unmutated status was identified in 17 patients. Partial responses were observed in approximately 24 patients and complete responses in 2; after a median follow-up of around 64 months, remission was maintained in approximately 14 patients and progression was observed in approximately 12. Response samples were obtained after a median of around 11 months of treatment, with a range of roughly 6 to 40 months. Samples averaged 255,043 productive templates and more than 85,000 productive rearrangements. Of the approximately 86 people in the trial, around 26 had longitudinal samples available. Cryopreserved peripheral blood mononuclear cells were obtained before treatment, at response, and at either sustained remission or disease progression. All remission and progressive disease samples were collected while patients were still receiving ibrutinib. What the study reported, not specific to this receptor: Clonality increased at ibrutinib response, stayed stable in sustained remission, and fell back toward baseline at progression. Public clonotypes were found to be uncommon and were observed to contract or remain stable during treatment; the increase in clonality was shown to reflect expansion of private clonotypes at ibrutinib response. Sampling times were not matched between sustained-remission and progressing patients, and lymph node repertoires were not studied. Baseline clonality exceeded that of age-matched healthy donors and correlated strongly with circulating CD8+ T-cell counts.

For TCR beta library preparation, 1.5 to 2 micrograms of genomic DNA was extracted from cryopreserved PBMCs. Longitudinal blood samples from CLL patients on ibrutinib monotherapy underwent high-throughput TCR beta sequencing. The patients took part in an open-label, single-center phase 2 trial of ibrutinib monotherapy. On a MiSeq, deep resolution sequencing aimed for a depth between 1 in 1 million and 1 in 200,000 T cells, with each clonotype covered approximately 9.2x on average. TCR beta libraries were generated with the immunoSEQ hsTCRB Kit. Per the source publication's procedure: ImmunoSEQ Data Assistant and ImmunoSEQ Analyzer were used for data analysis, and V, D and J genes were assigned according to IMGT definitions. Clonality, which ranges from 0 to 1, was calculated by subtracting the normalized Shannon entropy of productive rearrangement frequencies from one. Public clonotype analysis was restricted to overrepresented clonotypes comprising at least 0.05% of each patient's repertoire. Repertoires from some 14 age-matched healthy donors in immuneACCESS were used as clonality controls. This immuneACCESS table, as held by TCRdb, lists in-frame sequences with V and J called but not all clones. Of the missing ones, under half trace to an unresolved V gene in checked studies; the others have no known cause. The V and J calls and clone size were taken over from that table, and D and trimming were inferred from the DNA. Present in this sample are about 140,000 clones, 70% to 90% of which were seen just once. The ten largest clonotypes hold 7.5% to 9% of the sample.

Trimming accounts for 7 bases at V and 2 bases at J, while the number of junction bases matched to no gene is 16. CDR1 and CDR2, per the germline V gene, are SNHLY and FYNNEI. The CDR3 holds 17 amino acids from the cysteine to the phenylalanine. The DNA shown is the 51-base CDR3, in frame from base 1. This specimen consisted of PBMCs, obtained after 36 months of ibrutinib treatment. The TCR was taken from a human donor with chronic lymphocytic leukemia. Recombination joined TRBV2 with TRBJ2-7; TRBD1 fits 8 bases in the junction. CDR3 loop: CASNPFIGQGRAYEQYF. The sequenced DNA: TGTGCCAGCAACCCTTTTATAGGACAGGGAAGGGCCTACGAGCAGTACTTC. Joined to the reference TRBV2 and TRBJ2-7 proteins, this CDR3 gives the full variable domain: EPEVTQTPSHQVTQMGQEVILRCVPISNHLYFYWYRQILGQKVEFLVSFYNNEISEKSEIFDDQFSVERPDGSNFTLKIRSTKLEDSAMYFCASNPFIGQGRAYEQYFGPGTRLTVT.